This TCR beta chain was identified in a study of T-cell reconstitution after alpha-beta-depleted transplantation in children. Germline V lookup: CDR1 DFQATT, CDR2 SNEGSKA (reference sequence). The CDR3 length is 13 residues. With 5 bases removed from V and 4 bases from J, the gap between germline ends came to 14 bases. Unique molecular identifiers were used to barcode this TCRbeta library. TCRdb re-called the PCR reads through MiXCR, storing one row per CDR3 protein. Counted here are roughly 90,000 distinct CDR3 sequences, 12% occurring once; the ten biggest clones make up approximately 13%. This specimen consisted of PBMCs from the stem cell graft donor, obtained from the stem cell graft. This rearrangement joins TRBV20-1 to TRBJ1-2; D is perhaps TRBD1 (6 bases). The TCR originated in a human donor who donated a stem cell graft to a child with inherited bone marrow failure. CDR3 region: CSAWTADSYGYTF. The CDR3 nucleotides read TGCAGTGCTTGGACAGCGGATTCCTATGGCTACACCTTC.